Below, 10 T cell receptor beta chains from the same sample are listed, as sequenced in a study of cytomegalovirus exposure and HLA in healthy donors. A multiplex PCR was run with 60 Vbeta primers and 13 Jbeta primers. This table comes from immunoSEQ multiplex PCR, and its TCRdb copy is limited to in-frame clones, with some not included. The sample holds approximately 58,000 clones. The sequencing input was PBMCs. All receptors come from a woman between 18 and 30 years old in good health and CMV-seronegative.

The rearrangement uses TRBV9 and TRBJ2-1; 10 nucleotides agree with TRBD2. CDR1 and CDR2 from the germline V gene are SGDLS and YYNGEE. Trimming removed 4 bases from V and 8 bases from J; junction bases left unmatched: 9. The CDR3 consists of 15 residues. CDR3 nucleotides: TGTGCCAGCAGCCCCGCCAGCGGGGGGGCCCATGAGCAGTTCTTC. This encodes CASSPASGGAHEQFF.

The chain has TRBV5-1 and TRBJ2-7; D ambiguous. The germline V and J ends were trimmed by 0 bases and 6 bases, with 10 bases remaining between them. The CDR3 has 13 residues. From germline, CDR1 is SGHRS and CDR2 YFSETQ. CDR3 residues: CASSLERGVEQYF. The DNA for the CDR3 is TGCGCCAGCAGCTTGGAACGAGGAGTCGAGCAGTACTTC.

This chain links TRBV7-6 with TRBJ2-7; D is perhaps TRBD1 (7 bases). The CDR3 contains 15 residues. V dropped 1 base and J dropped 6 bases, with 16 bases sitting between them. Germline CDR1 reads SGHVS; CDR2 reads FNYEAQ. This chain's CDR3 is CASSLVAGGFSEQYF. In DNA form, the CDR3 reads TGTGCCAGCAGCTTAGTCGCAGGGGGGTTCTCCGAGCAGTACTTC.

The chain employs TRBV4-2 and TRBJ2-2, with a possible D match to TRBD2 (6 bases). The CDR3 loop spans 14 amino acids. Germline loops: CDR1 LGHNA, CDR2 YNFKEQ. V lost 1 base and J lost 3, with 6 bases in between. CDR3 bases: TGTGCCAGCAGCCAAGGACTAGACACCGGGGAGCTGTTTTTT. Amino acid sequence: CASSQGLDTGELFF.

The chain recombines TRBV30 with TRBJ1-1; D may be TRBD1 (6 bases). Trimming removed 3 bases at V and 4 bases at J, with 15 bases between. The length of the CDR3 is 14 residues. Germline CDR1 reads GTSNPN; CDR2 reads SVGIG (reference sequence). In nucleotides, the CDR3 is TGTGCCTGGAGAGGTTCAGGGGAGATCACTGAAGCTTTCTTT. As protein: CAWRGSGEITEAFF.

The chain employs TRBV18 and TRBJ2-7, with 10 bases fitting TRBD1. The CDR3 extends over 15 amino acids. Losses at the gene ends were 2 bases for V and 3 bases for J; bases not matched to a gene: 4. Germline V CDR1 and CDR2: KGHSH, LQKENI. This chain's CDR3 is CASSPATGGNYEQYF. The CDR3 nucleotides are TGTGCCAGCTCACCAGCGACAGGGGGCAACTACGAGCAGTACTTC.

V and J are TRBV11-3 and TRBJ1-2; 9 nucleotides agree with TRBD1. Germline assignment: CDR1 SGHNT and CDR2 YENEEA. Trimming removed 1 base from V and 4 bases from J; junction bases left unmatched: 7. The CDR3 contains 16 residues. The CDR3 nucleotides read TGTGCCAGCAGCTTAGTCGGGACAGGGTATACCTATGGCTACACCTTC. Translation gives CASSLVGTGYTYGYTF.

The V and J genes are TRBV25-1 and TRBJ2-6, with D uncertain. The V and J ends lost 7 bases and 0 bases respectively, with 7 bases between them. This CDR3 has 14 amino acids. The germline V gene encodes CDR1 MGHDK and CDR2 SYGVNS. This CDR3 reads CASTGFSGANVLTF. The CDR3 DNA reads TGTGCCAGCACAGGATTCTCTGGGGCCAACGTCCTGACTTTC.

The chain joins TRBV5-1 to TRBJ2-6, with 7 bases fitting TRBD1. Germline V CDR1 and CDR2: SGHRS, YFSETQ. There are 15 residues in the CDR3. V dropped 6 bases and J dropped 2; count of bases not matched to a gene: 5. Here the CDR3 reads CASTKGAPGANVLTF. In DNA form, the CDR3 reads TGCGCCAGCACAAAGGGGGCGCCTGGGGCCAACGTCCTGACTTTC.

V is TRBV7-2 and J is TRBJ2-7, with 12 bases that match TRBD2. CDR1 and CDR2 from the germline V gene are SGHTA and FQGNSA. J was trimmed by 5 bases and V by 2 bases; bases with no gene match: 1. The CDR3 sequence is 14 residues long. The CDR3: CASSLTSGRNEQYF. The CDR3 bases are TGTGCCAGCAGCTTAACTAGCGGGAGGAACGAGCAGTACTTC.